This T cell receptor (beta chain) was recorded in a study of blood T cell repertoires in COVID-19. About the research overall: The samples span acute and convalescent COVID-19 from the United States, Italy and Spain. PBMCs, B-cell-depleted T cells, or T cells provided the cDNA or gDNA that made up the material.

Study processing details: How many nucleated cells were present was estimated from reference gene primer amplification. Data came from immunoSEQ multiplex PCR; TCRdb stores just in-frame clones and leaves some out. V, J and clone size are those of that table, while D and trimming were read from the DNA. The repertoire holds 200,000 to 300,000 clones, with approximately 92% as singletons. Germline lookup yields CDR1 MNHEY and CDR2 SMNVEV (reference sequence). The CDR3 length is 13 residues. The germline V and J ends were trimmed by 5 bases and 5 bases, with 13 bases remaining between them. Those enrolled in Seattle joined during active infection and were followed longitudinally afterward.

The chain combines TRBV27 with TRBJ2-7, with a tentative D call TRBD2 (6 bases). This clonotype was sampled from a person aged 18-30 years with COVID-19, enrolled during active disease. Sequenced material: peripheral blood. The CDR3 DNA reads TGTGCCAGCAGTCCGGGGGTTTCTGACGAGCAGTACTTC. Protein sequence: CASSPGVSDEQYF.